The source of this T cell receptor (beta chain) is a study of T-cell memory formation after mild COVID-19. Across the whole study: Largely, the TCR clusters proved donor specific.

Employing constant-segment primers, 5'RACE generated TCR alpha and TCR beta cDNA libraries bearing sample barcodes and UMIs. TCRdb passed the 5' RACE reads through MiXCR, listing each CDR3 protein once. The sample lists approximately 480,000 distinct CDR3 sequences, 15% to 20% occurring once. Notes on the study in general: There was a balanced CD4/CD8 profile in clones contracting day 15 to 85, and later expanders leaned CD4+. Detection of some responders pre-infection suggested pre-existing cross-reactive memory T cells participated.

Germline CDR1 is MGHDK and CDR2 is SYGVNS. The CDR3 has 15 residues. V lost 5 bases to trimming and J lost 12 bases, with 23 bases between them. This clonotype was observed a few times. Its antigen is currently unknown. Sequencing used PBMCs or a T cell subset sorted from them (not recorded which). The V and J genes are TRBV25-1 and TRBJ2-1; TRBD2 is a possible D gene (5 bases). The receptor was derived from an adult woman who had mild COVID-19 (a few samples of this study predate the infection). Cell type and time point are not known. The DNA of the CDR3 is TGTGCCAGCAGTACCCTGGGAGACCCCTCGTGTGGGCAGTTCTTC. This codes for CASSTLGDPSCGQFF.